The sequence of this TCR beta chain was determined in a study of blood T cell repertoires in COVID-19. Study-level information: PBMCs, B-cell-depleted T cells, or T cells were the source of the cDNA or gDNA that made up the material.

Trimming pared 6 bases from V and 5 bases from J, leaving 10 bases between. The germline V gene encodes CDR1 MNHEY and CDR2 SVGAGI. This CDR3 is 12 amino acids long. Patients at the Seattle site were enrolled during active infection and followed longitudinally. Measured with immunoSEQ multiplex PCR; TCRdb has only the in-frame clones, and not every one. Seen here are roughly 220,000 clones, roughly 76% observed once, and the top ten hold around 7.2%. The chain links TRBV6-5 to TRBJ1-2; D not resolved. Sequenced material: peripheral blood. This sequence was found in an elderly woman with COVID-19, enrolled during active disease. DNA of the CDR3: TGTGCCAGCAGGGGTCGGGGTTATGGCTACACCTTC. It encodes CASRGRGYGYTF.